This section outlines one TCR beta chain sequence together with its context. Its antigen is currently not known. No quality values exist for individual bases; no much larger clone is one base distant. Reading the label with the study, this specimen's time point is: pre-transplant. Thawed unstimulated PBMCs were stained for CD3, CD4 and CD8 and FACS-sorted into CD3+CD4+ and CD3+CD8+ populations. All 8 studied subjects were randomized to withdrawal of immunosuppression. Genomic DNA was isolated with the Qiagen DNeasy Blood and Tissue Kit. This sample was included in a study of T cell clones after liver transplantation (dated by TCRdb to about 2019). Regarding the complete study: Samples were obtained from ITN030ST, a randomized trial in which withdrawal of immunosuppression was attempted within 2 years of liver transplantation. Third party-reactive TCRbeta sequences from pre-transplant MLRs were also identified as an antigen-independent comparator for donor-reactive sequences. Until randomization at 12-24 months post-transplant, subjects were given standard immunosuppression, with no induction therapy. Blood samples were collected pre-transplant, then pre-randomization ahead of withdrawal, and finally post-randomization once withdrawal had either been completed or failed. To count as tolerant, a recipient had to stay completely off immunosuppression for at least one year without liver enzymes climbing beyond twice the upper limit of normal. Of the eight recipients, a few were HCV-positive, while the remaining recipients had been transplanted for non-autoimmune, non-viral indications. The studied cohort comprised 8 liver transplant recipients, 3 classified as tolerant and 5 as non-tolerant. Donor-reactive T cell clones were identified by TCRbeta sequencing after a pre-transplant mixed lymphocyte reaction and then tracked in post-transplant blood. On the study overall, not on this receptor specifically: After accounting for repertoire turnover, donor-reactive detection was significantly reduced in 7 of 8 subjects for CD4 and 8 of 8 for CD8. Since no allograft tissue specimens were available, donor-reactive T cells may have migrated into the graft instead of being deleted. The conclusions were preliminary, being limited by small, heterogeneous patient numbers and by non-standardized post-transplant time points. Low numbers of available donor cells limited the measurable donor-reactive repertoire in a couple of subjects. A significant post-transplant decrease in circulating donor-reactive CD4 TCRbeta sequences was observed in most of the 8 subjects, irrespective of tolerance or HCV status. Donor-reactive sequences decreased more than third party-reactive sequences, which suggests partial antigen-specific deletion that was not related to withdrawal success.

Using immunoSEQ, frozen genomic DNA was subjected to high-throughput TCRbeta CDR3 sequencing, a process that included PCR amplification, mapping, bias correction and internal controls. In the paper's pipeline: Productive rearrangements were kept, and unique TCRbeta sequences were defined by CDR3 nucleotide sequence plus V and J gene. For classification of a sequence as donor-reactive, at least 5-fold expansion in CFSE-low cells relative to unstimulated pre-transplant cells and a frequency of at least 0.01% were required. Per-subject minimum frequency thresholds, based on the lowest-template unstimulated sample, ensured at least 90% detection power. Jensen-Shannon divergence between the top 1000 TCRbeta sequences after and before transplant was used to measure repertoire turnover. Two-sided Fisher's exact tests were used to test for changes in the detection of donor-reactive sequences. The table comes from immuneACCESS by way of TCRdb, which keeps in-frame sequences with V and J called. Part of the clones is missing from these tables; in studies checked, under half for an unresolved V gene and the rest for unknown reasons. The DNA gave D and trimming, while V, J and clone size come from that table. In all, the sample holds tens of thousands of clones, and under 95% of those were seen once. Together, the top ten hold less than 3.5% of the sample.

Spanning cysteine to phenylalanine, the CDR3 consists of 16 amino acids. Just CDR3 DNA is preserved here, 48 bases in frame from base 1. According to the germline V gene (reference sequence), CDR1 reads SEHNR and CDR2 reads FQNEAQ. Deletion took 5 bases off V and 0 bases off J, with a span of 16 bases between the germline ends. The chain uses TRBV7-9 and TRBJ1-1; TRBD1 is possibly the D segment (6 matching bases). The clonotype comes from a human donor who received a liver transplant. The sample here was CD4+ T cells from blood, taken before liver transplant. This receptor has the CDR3 CASSPHAGGLNTEAFF. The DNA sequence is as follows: TGTGCCAGCAGCCCCCACGCCGGGGGGCTGAACACTGAAGCTTTCTTT.